The rows below give T cell receptor beta chains drawn from one sample of a study of blood T cell repertoires in COVID-19. TCRdb's copy holds only in-frame clones and misses some; the assay was immunoSEQ multiplex PCR. The repertoire holds under 200,000 clones, roughly 84% seen once, with 11% in the top ten. The sample comprised peripheral blood. The receptors were gathered from a man in his 70s with active or convalescent COVID-19. Both conserved end residues are part of each CDR3. A D gene is named only where the DNA matches it firmly. The size entry is marked missing in some rows and otherwise reads once, few, many or a size class.

V	size	length	D	J	DNA	CDR3
TRBV3-1/TRBV3-2	-	15	-	TRBJ1-4	TGTGCCAGCAGCCAGTATACAGGGACCGTCGAAAAACTGTTTTTT	CASSQYTGTVEKLFF
TRBV18	-	17	TRBD2	TRBJ2-5	TGTGCCAGCTCACCACGCAGTAGCGGGGTGACTCGAGAGACCCAGTACTTC	CASSPRSSGVTRETQYF
TRBV7-2	-	13	-	TRBJ1-1	TGTGCCAGCAGCTTAGGCCAGGGCACTGAAGCTTTCTTT	CASSLGQGTEAFF
TRBV7-3	-	17	TRBD2	TRBJ2-1	TGTGCCAGCAGCCGACTAGCGGGAGAGAGCTCCTACAATGAGCAGTTCTTC	CASSRLAGESSYNEQFF
TRBV5-1	-	14	-	TRBJ1-1	TGCGCCAGCAGCCGACCGACAGGGAACACTGAAGCTTTCTTT	CASSRPTGNTEAFF
TRBV7-6	-	15	-	TRBJ1-3	TGTGCCAGCAGCTTAGGGGCCGCGGGAGGAAACACCATATATTTT	CASSLGAAGGNTIYF
TRBV5-1	-	18	TRBD2	TRBJ2-3	TGCGCCAGCAGCTTGGTAGCGGGAGGGCCCACTAGCACAGATACGCAGTATTTT	CASSLVAGGPTSTDTQYF
TRBV12-3/TRBV12-4	-	13	TRBD2	TRBJ2-3	TGTGCCATGGTAGCGGGGGGCACAGATACGCAGTATTTT	CAMVAGGTDTQYF
TRBV15	-	16	TRBD1	TRBJ1-1	TGTGCCACCAGCAGAGATTACGGGACAGTGAACACTGAAGCTTTCTTT	CATSRDYGTVNTEAFF
TRBV19	-	11	-	TRBJ1-5	TGTGCCAGTAGTACGGGGTGGCCCCAGCATTTT	CASSTGWPQHF
TRBV18	-	15	-	TRBJ1-1	TGTGCCAGCTCGGCGACCGGGGCCGGGGGCACTGAAGCTTTCTTT	CASSATGAGGTEAFF
TRBV18	-	15	-	TRBJ1-5	TGTGCCAGCTCACCACCCCGCAGCGAGAATCAGCCCCAGCATTTT	CASSPPRSENQPQHF
TRBV28	-	13	-	TRBJ1-2	TGTGCCAGCAGTGCGAATCCTTCATATGGCTACACCTTC	CASSANPSYGYTF
TRBV29-1	-	15	-	TRBJ2-3	TGCAGCGTTGAAGGGGGCAGGATAAGCACAGATACGCAGTATTTT	CSVEGGRISTDTQYF
TRBV28	-	14	-	TRBJ2-3	TGTGCCAGCATCCCGGGACAATGGACAGATACGCAGTATTTT	CASIPGQWTDTQYF
TRBV7-9	-	16	-	TRBJ2-2	TGTGCCAGCAGCCTCGTTGGGCAGAGGAACACCGGGGAGCTGTTTTTT	CASSLVGQRNTGELFF
TRBV9	-	14	-	TRBJ2-7	TGTGCCAGCAGCGTAGAGGGGGTGGCCTACGAGCAGTACTTC	CASSVEGVAYEQYF
TRBV28	-	15	TRBD2	TRBJ2-3	TGTGCCGGGTCCCAAGCGGGAGGGCATCAAGATACGCAGTATTTT	CAGSQAGGHQDTQYF
TRBV6-5	-	14	TRBD1	TRBJ2-5	TGTGCCAGCAGGCCACCGGGACAGCAAGAGACCCAGTACTTC	CASRPPGQQETQYF
TRBV7-8	-	15	-	TRBJ2-7	TGTGCCAGCAGCTTAGCAGGAGGAGCCGGTATTCAGGTCGGTTTC	CASSLAGGAGIQVGF
TRBV19	few	15	-	TRBJ2-2	TGTGCCAGTCGTGCGGGACAGACGAACACCGGGGAGCTGTTTTTT	CASRAGQTNTGELFF
TRBV5-6	once	14	TRBD2	TRBJ2-5	TGTGCCAGCAGCATGATTAGCGGGGGAGAGACCCAGTACTTC	CASSMISGGETQYF
TRBV24-1	-	13	-	TRBJ2-3	TGTGCCACCAGTGAGTACACAGGAGATACGCAGTATTTT	CATSEYTGDTQYF
TRBV4-3	-	15	TRBD2	TRBJ2-1	TGCGCCAGCAGCCCGGGACTAGCGGAGGAGAGTGAGCAGTTCTTC	CASSPGLAEESEQFF
TRBV5-1	-	15	TRBD1	TRBJ1-2	TGCGCCAGCAGCTATGGGACAGGGAGTAACTATGGCTACACCTTC	CASSYGTGSNYGYTF
TRBV7-6	-	16	TRBD1	TRBJ1-2	TGTGCCAGCAGCCCGGATGCGCCAACAGGGGGCAGTGGCTACACCTTC	CASSPDAPTGGSGYTF
TRBV9	-	13	TRBD1	TRBJ1-2	TGTGCCAGCAGCCAGGGACAGAACTATGGCTACACCTTC	CASSQGQNYGYTF
TRBV7-2	-	16	TRBD1	TRBJ2-3	TGTGCCAGCAGCTTAGAGGGGGCCTTGAGCACAGATACGCAGTATTTT	CASSLEGALSTDTQYF
TRBV2	many	14	-	TRBJ1-2	TGTGCCAGCAGTGATAGTGGGTCCAGGGCTGGCTACACCTTC	CASSDSGSRAGYTF
TRBV5-1	-	15	TRBD1	TRBJ1-5	TGCGCCAGCAGCACCGGGACAGGGGGCATTCAGCCCCAGCATTTT	CASSTGTGGIQPQHF
TRBV4-3	-	17	-	TRBJ2-3	TGCGCCAGCAGCCAAGATCCGAGGGGGAGTTCACAAGATACGCAGTATTTT	CASSQDPRGSSQDTQYF
TRBV24-1	-	13	TRBD1	TRBJ1-5	TGTGCGACACAGGGGGCGAGCAATCAGCCCCAGCATTTT	CATQGASNQPQHF
TRBV2	-	15	-	TRBJ1-1	TGTGCCAGCAGCCTCTTGCGGGGGCTGAACACTGAAGCTTTCTTT	CASSLLRGLNTEAFF
TRBV7-2	-	14	TRBD1	TRBJ1-2	TGTGCCAGCAGCCAACCAGGGGGCTACTATGGCTACACCTTC	CASSQPGGYYGYTF
TRBV9	-	13	-	TRBJ2-5	TGTGCCAGCAGCGTAGAGGCGGCGAAGACCCAGTACTTC	CASSVEAAKTQYF
TRBV6-4	-	13	TRBD1	TRBJ1-1	TGTGCCAGCAGAGACAGGGCGGGTACTGAAGCTTTCTTT	CASRDRAGTEAFF
TRBV5-4	-	17	TRBD1	TRBJ2-6	TGTGCCAGCAAACCCGGACAGGCGATCTCTGGGGCCAACGTCCTGACTTTC	CASKPGQAISGANVLTF
TRBV18	-	17	-	TRBJ1-3	TGTGCCAGCTCACCCAGCACACTCAGGGGCGGAGGAAACACCATATATTTT	CASSPSTLRGGGNTIYF
TRBV5-1	-	14	-	TRBJ2-2	TGCGCCAGCAGCTTGGAGTCAGGCACCGGGGAGCTGTTTTTT	CASSLESGTGELFF
TRBV13	-	17	TRBD2	TRBJ2-6	TGTGCCAGCAGCTTAGGTGGGAGGGCCCCTGGGGCCAACGTCCTGACTTTC	CASSLGGRAPGANVLTF
TRBV18	-	15	-	TRBJ1-5	TGTGCCAGCTCACCAAAGGACAGAGTCAATCAGCCCCAGCATTTT	CASSPKDRVNQPQHF
TRBV19	few	15	TRBD1	TRBJ1-5	TGTGCCAGTAGGAGGACAGGGGCGAGCAATCAGCCCCAGCATTTT	CASRRTGASNQPQHF
TRBV28	-	15	-	TRBJ1-4	TGTGCCAGCAGAGGTGGGCAAGTCTTATGGGAAAAACTGTTTTTT	CASRGGQVLWEKLFF
TRBV5-4	few	15	TRBD1	TRBJ1-6	TGTGCCAGCAGAGATGGACAGGGGAGTAATTCACCCCTCCACTTT	CASRDGQGSNSPLHF
TRBV28	once	12	-	TRBJ1-1	TGTGCCAGCAGCAGGGGGAACACTGAAGCTTTCTTT	CASSRGNTEAFF
TRBV5-1	-	13	-	TRBJ1-4	TGCGCCAGCAGGCCGGCAACTAATGAAAAACTGTTTTTT	CASRPATNEKLFF
TRBV7-2	-	15	-	TRBJ1-5	TGTGCCAGCAGCCCCCGGCCGGGAGAGAGCCAGCCCCAGCATTTT	CASSPRPGESQPQHF
TRBV3-1/TRBV3-2	few	14	-	TRBJ1-4	TGTGCCAGCAGCCAAGAGGTGGGAGCGGAAAAACTGTTTTTT	CASSQEVGAEKLFF
TRBV7-8	-	15	-	TRBJ1-4	TGTGCCAGCAGCTTACCCGGTGCAACTAATGAAAAACTGTTTTTT	CASSLPGATNEKLFF
TRBV7-9	-	15	-	TRBJ2-2	TGTGCCAGCAGCCAACCAGGGGCGTACACCGGGGAGCTGTTTTTT	CASSQPGAYTGELFF
TRBV7-6	-	16	TRBD2	TRBJ2-3	TGTGCCAGCAGCAGCTCCGGGACTAGCACTGCAGATACGCAGTATTTT	CASSSSGTSTADTQYF
TRBV7-8	-	16	TRBD2	TRBJ2-3	TGTGCCAGCAGCCCCGGGACTAGCGGGTACACAGATACGCAGTATTTT	CASSPGTSGYTDTQYF